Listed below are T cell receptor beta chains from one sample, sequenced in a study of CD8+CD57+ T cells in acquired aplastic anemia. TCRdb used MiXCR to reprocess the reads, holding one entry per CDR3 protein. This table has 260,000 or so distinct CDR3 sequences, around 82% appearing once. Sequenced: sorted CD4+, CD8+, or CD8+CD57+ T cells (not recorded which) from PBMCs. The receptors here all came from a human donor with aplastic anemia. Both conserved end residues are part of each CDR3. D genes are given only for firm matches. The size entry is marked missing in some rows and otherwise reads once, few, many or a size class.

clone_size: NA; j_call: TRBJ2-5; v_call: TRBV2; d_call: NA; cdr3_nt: TGTGCCACCAGCGGAGCGTGCAGGCATGAGACCCAGTACTTC; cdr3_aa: CATSGACRHETQYF
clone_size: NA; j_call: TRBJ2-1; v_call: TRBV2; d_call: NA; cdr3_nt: TGTGCCAGCGGGGAGGGGGGCACAGATACGCAGGATGTGGAGTTCTTC; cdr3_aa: CASGEGGTDTQDVEFF
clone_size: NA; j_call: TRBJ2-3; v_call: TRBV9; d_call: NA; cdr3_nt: TGTGCCAGCGGGGAAGGGTCCGATACGCCGCATTTTTTT; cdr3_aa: CASGEGSDTPHFF
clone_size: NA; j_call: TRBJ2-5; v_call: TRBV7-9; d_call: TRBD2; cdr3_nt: TGTGCCAGCAGCTGTGAAAGAAGCGGGGGGACCGAGGAGTTC; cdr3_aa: CASSCERSGGTEEF
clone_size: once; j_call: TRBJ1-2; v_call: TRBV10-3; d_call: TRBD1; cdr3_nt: TGTGCCATCAGCCAGGGGGACAGGGGCTTGGACTATGGCTACACCTTC; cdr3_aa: CAISQGDRGLDYGYTF
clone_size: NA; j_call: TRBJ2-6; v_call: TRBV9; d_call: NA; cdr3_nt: TGTGCCAGCATCGGGGCGTCGACTGGGGCCAACGTCCTGACTTTC; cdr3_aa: CASIGASTGANVLTF
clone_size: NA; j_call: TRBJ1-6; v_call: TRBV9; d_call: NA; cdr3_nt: NA; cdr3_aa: CASGGAGNIQYFGSSYNSPLHF
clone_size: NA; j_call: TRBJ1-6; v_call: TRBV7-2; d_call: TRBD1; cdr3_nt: TGTGCCAGCAGCTTAGTGGGACAGGGGGCGGGTTCACCCCTCCACTTT; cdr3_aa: CASSLVGQGAGSPLHF
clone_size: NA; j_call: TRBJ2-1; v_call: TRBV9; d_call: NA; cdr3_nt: TGTGCCAGCAGCGTATACAGGAATGGCTCCAATGTGCAGTTCTTC; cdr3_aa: CASSVYRNGSNVQFF
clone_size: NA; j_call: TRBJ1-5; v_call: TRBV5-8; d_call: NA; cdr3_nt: TGCGCCAGCAGCTATGCAGGGCCTCAGCCCCAGCATTTT; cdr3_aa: CASSYAGPQPQHF
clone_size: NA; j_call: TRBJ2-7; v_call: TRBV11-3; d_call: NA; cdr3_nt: TGTGCCAGCAGCTTAGAGCCGGGCGAGCAGTACTTC; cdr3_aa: CASSLEPGEQYF
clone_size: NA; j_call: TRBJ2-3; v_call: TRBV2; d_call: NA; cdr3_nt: TGTGCCAGCAGCCAGGAGGGCCAGAGCGGCCCAGATGCGCAGTTTTTT; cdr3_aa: CASSQEGQSGPDAQFF
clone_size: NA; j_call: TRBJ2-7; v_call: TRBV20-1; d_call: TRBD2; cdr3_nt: TGCAGTGCTAGTCCGAGGACTAGCGGGAACTACGAGCAGTACTTC; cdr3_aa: CSASPRTSGNYEQYF
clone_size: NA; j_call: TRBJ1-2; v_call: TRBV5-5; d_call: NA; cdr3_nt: TGTGCCAGCAGCCCCGACAGACGGGGCTTGGACTATGGCTACACCTTC; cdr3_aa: CASSPDRRGLDYGYTF
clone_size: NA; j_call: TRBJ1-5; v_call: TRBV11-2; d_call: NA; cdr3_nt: TGTGCCAGCCATCCCGACATGGATGAGCCCCAGCATTTT; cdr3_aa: CASHPDMDEPQHF
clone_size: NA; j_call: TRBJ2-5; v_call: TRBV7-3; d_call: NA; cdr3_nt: TGTGCCACCGGAAGAGGCAGCAAGGCAGTGACCCAGTGCTTC; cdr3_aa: CATGRGSKAVTQCF
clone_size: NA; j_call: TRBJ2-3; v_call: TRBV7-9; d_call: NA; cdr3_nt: TGTGCCTACGAGGTAGCGGCGTGCCACGATACCCAGTACTTT; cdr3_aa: CAYEVAACHDTQYF
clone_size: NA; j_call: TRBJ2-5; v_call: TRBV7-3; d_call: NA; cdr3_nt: TGTGCCACCAGCTTAGCCGGCGATCACGAGACCCAGTACTTC; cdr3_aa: CATSLAGDHETQYF
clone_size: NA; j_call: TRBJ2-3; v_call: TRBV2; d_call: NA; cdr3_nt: TGTGCCAGCGGGTCCTGGGGCAGGTCTACAGATACGCAGTATTTT; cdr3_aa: CASGSWGRSTDTQYF
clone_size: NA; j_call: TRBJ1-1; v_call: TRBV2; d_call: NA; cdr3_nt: TGTGCCAGCAGCTTGGATGTGGGAGCGAACACTGAAGCTTTCTTT; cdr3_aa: CASSLDVGANTEAFF
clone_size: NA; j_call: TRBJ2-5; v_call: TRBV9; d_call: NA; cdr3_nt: TGTGTCAGCAGCGTAGGGACCGCCCGAAATCAGCCCCACTTC; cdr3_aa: CVSSVGTARNQPHF
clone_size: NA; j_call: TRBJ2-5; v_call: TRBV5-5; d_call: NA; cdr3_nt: TGTGCCACCACCAGAGGAATCGAGCAAGAGACCCAGTACTTC; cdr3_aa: CATTRGIEQETQYF
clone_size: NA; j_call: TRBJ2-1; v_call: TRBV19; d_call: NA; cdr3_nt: TGTGCCAGTAGTATAACTGGAGACTCCTACAATGAGCAGTTCTTC; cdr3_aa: CASSITGDSYNEQFF
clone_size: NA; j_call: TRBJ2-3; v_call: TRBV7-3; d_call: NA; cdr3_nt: TGTGCCAGCAGTTCTGCCGGGAGTCCCCGATACGCATTTTTT; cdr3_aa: CASSSAGSPRYAFF
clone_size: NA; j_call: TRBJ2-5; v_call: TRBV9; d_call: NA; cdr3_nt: NA; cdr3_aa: CASSVGSGSQYFYF
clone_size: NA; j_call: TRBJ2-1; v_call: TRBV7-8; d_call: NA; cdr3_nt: TGTGCCAGCAGCTTAGCGGGAAGTGGGGGTAGGCAGTATCAGTTCTTC; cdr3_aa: CASSLAGSGGRQYQFF
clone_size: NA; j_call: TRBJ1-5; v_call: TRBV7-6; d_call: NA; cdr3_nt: TGTGCCAGCAGCTACGCTTCAGGGAGTCAAGCTTTCTTTTTT; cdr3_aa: CASSYASGSQAFFF
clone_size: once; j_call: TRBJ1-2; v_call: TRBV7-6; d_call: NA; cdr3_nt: TGTGCCAGCAGCTCACTGTACCAAGAGACCCAGTACTTCTACACCTTC; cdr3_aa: CASSSLYQETQYFYTF
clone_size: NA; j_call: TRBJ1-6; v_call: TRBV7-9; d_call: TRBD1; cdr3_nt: TGTGCCAGCAGCTCCCGGGACAGGGTTGATTCACCCCTCCACTTT; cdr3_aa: CASSSRDRVDSPLHF
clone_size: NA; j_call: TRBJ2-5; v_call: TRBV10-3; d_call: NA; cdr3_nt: TGTGCCATCAGTGGGACAGAACAAGAGACCCAGTACTTC; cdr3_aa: CAISGTEQETQYF
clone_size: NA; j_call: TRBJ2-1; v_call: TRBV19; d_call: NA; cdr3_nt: TGTGCCAGTAGCTTCGGGTATAACAATGAGCAGTTCTTC; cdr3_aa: CASSFGYNNEQFF
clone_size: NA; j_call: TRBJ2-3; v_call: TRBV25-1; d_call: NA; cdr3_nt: TGTGCCAGCAGTTTGGAGGGGCGCACAGATACGCAGTATTTT; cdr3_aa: CASSLEGRTDTQYF
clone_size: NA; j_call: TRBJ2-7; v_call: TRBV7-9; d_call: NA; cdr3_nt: TGTGCCAGCAGCTTATACGCCGAGCAGTACTTC; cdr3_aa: CASSLYAEQYF
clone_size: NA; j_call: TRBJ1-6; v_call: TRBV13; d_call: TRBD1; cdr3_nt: TGTGCCAGCAGCGCGGTGTCGGGACAGTATAATTCACCCCTCCACTTT; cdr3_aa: CASSAVSGQYNSPLHF
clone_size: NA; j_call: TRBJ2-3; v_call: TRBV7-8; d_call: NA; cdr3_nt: TGTGCCAGCAGTTTGGCCGGGTTCGACGAGCAGTACTTCTTT; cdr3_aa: CASSLAGFDEQYFF
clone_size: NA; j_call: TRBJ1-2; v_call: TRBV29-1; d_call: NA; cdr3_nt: TGCAGCGTTGAAGATCAAACGGGGTCGGCTAACTATGGCTACACCTTC; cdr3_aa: CSVEDQTGSANYGYTF
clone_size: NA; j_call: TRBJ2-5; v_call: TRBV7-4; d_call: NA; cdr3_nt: TGTGCCGGCAAGGTGGCTAGGGAGACCCAGTACTTC; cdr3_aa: CAGKVARETQYF
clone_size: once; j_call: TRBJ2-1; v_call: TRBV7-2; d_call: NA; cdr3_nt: TGTGCCAGCAGCTTAGCGGGACCCAATTCACAGCTGCACTTC; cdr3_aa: CASSLAGPNSQLHF
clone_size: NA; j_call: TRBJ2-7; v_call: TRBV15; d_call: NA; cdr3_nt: TGTGCCACCAGCGTCCGGGGCCTACCCTATGAGCAGTACTTC; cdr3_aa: CATSVRGLPYEQYF
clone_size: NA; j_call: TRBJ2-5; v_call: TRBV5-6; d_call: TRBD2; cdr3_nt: TGTGCCAGCAGCTGGGGGAGGGAGCAAGAGACCCAGTACTTC; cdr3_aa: CASSWGREQETQYF
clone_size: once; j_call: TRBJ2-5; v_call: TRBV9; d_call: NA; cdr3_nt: TGTGCCAGCAGCGATTGGGCAGATACACAAGAGACTCAGTACTTC; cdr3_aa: CASSDWADTQETQYF
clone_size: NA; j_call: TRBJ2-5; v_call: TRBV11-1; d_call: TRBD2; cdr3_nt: TGTGCCAGCAGCAAGACTAGCGAGCAAGAGACCCAGTACTTC; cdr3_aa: CASSKTSEQETQYF
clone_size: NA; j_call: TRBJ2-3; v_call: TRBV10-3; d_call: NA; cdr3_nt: TGTGCCATCAGTGACCCGACAGGACAGAGATGGGATGAGCAGTTTTTC; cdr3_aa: CAISDPTGQRWDEQFF
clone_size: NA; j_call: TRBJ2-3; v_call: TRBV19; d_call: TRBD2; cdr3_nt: TGTGCCAGTAGTATGGCGGGGGAAACCTATACGGAGTATTTT; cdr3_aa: CASSMAGETYTEYF
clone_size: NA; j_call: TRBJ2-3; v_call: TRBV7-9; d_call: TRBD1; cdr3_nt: TGTGCCAGCAGGGAACAGGGGACAGACACGCAGTATTTT; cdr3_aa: CASREQGTDTQYF
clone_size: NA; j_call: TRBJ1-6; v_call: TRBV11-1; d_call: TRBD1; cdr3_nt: TGTGCCAGCAGCTTAGTACCCGGGGGACAGCGATCCCCCCTCCACTTT; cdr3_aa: CASSLVPGGQRSPLHF
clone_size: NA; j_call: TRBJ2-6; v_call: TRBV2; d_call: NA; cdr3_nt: TGTGCCAGCCGGGTCAGGGGTAGATACGGGGCCAACGTCCTGACTTTC; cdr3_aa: CASRVRGRYGANVLTF
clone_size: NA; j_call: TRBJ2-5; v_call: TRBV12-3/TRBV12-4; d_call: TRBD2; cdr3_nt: TGTGCCAGCAGTTTTGGTCTAGCGGGGGGCGGGGAGACCCAGTACTTC; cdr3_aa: CASSFGLAGGGETQYF
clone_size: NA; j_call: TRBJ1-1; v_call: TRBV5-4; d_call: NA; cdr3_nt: TGTGCCAGCAGGGACGGGACGGCTAACTGGGCTTTCTTT; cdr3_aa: CASRDGTANWAFF